This T cell receptor (beta chain) was recorded in a study of T cell changes during pregnancy in multiple sclerosis. Data came from immunoSEQ multiplex PCR; TCRdb stores just in-frame clones and leaves some out. The sample consists of around 60,000 clones, roughly 93% of them appearing once. Material: peripheral blood, obtained after pregnancy. This receptor was obtained from a female donor with multiple sclerosis, enrolled in a pregnancy study.

The CDR3 bases are TGTGCCAGCATCTCTCGGGGGGGGACAAATCAGCCCCAGCATTTT. Translated, it gives CASISRGGTNQPQHF. This chain connects TRBV28 to TRBJ1-5; tentatively, D is TRBD1 (6 bases). Deletions cut 7 bases from V and 4 bases from J, with 17 bases between. Germline CDR1 and CDR2: MDHEN and SYDVKM. This CDR3 region has 15 residues. Together with reference TRBV28 and TRBJ1-5, the CDR3 gives the full variable domain: DVKVTQSSRYLVKRTGEKVFLECVQDMDHENMFWYRQDPGLGLRLIYFSYDVKMKEKGDIPEGYSVSREKKERFSLILESASTNQTSMYLCASISRGGTNQPQHFGDGTRLSIL.